This T cell receptor (beta chain) was identified during a study of regulatory T cells in long-lasting Graves disease. In its sample, this clonotype was seen a few times. Its antigen is unidentified. Libraries of TCR beta came from iRepertoire HTBI primers plus Arm-PCR of CDR3 regions. TCRdb recomputed calls from the multiplex PCR reads with MiXCR, one row per CDR3 protein. The sample holds some 430,000 distinct CDR3 sequences, about a fifth seen once. Study results and limitations: There was favoring of TRBV28, TRBJ1-2 and TRBJ2-5 in persistent disease. The study found lower TCR diversity in persistent Graves' patients than in newly diagnosed ones. Newly diagnosed patients shared 750 to 1,000 public clonotypes; persistent patients shared some 2,600.

V was pared by 5 bases and J by 5 bases, with 16 bases between. This CDR3 comprises 14 residues. Per germline, CDR1 PRHDT and CDR2 FYEKMQ (reference sequence). The sample's time point: persistent/refractory GD, antithyroid drugs over 5 years with positive TRAb. The TCR library used RNA extracted from PBMCs. Patients met American Thyroid Association criteria for Graves' disease. The origin of this receptor is a female donor with Graves disease. Sequenced here: peripheral blood mononuclear cells (PBMCs), sampled when the disease was refractory, from a patient treated with antithyroid drugs. This chain links TRBV13 with TRBJ2-7; no definite D call. The CDR3 protein is CASSPTPPSDEQYF. The CDR3 DNA is TGTGCCAGCAGCCCAACCCCCCCGTCCGACGAGCAGTACTTC.